The T cell receptor beta chain under discussion was sequenced for a study of T cells after yellow fever vaccination. The study's findings and limits: Clonotypes appearing in both CD4 and CD8 compartments existed, and their share was small. At 95% to 98% for CD4 and over 80% for CD8, most primary-vaccination clones showed up again after the booster.

TCRdb reprocessed the 5' RACE reads via MiXCR and lists one record per CDR3 protein. The table has approximately 300,000 distinct CDR3 sequences, around 10% seen once. Per the germline V gene, CDR1 is SGHTA and CDR2 is FQGTGA. With 5 bases clipped from V and 4 bases from J, the junction kept 4 bases outside the gene matches. There are 14 residues in the CDR3. This clonotype was seen a handful of times. Its matching antigen is unknown. The starting material was CD4+ T cells sorted from PBMCs, obtained 45 days after the yellow fever booster vaccination. The clonotype comes from a man aged 18 to 35 who received the YFV17D yellow fever vaccine. The chain uses TRBV7-3 and TRBJ2-2, with TRBD1 matching 7 bases. The CDR3 protein is CASSEQGFTGELFF. As DNA, the CDR3 is TGTGCCAGCAGCGAACAGGGGTTCACCGGGGAGCTGTTTTTT.